The 14 T cell receptor beta chains in this list originate from one sample, sequenced in a study of cytomegalovirus exposure and HLA in healthy donors. PCR employed 60 Vbeta and 13 Jbeta primers. TCRdb keeps only in-frame clones here, not all; method: immunoSEQ multiplex PCR. The sample spans more than 45,000 clones; the ten largest clones claim roughly an eighth. The sequenced sample consisted of PBMCs. The source is a woman aged 55 to 70 in good health and CMV-seropositive.

This rearrangement joins TRBV10-2 to TRBJ2-7, with TRBD2 matching 11 bases. The CDR3 runs to 13 residues. The V gene's germline CDR1 is WSHSY and CDR2 SAAADI. J lost 2 bases, V lost 8 bases, and 2 bases had no gene match. The CDR3 sequence: CASVSGGAYEQYF. CDR3 DNA sequence: TGCGCCAGCGTTAGCGGGGGGGCCTACGAGCAGTACTTC.

In the case of this clone: One junction end does not reproduce the germline sequence, and a read error may be involved. The rearrangement links TRBV7-7 to TRBJ1-1; TRBD1 is a possible D gene (5 bases). The germline gives CDR1 SSHAT, CDR2 FNYEAQ (reference sequence). The CDR3 spans 13 residues. This CDR3 is CASSLTGNTEAFF. The CDR3 bases are TGTGCTAGCAGTTTAACAGGGAACACTGAAGCTTTCTTT.

V gene TRBV5-1 combines with J gene TRBJ1-6, with 7 bases lining up with TRBD1. Germline CDR1 is SGHRS and CDR2 is YFSETQ. The CDR3 contains 15 residues. J was trimmed by 6 bases and V by 9 bases; bases with no gene match: 12. The CDR3 sequence: CATSRTGASNSPLHF. CDR3 in DNA: TGCGCCACCTCACGGACAGGTGCATCTAATTCACCCCTCCACTTT.

The V call is TRBV5-1, the J call TRBJ2-3; 11 bases map to TRBD2. The germline gives CDR1 SGHRS, CDR2 YFSETQ. Losses at the gene ends were 4 bases for V and 0 bases for J; bases not matched to a gene: 7. The CDR3 is 17 amino acids. The CDR3 DNA is TGCGCCAGCAGCCGACAGACTAGCGGGGCTAGCACAGATACGCAGTATTTT. Amino acids: CASSRQTSGASTDTQYF.

The chain carries TRBV4-3 and TRBJ1-1; possible D gene TRBD1, 5 bases. Germline CDR1 is LGHNA and CDR2 is YSLEER. Deletions cut 6 bases from V and 1 base from J, with 24 bases between. The length of the CDR3 is 18 residues. The CDR3 region has the DNA TGCGCCAGCAGAGTATCCCATTTTTCTACAGGCCCGAACACTGAAGCTTTCTTT. Its translation: CASRVSHFSTGPNTEAFF.

V is TRBV29-1 and J is TRBJ2-7; TRBD1 aligns across 8 bases. This CDR3 has 12 residues. Germline V CDR1 and CDR2: SQVTM, ANQGSEA. Trimming took 5 bases from V and 6 from J; bases not matched to a gene: 6. In DNA form, the CDR3 reads TGCAGCGTTAGTCCCGGGACAGGCGAGCAGTACTTC. This codes for CSVSPGTGEQYF.

The chain carries TRBV13 and TRBJ2-7; a weak D match, TRBD2 (6 bases). V was trimmed by 5 bases and J by 9 bases, leaving 17 bases between them. Per germline, CDR1 PRHDT and CDR2 FYEKMQ (reference sequence). The CDR3 loop spans 13 amino acids. In nucleotides, the CDR3 is TGTGCCAGCAGCCGGGACTCCGCTACGTTGCAGTACTTC. It yields the protein CASSRDSATLQYF.

CDR3 nucleotides: TGTGCCAGCGGGGGCAGGGACATACATTTT. This encodes CASGGRDIHF. The chain employs TRBV6-5 and TRBJ1-5; D perhaps matches TRBD1 (6 bases). Germline CDR1 is MNHEY and CDR2 is SVGAGI. V dropped 8 bases and J dropped 16 bases, with 15 bases sitting between them. The CDR3 is 10 amino acids.

J is TRBJ2-7 and V is TRBV11-2; D unclear. CDR1 is SGHAT, CDR2 FQNNGV, per germline. Trimming took off 5 bases at V and 6 bases at J, with 14 bases between the two ends. The CDR3 has 13 residues. CDR3 sequence reads: CASSPGAPPEQYF. CDR3 DNA sequence: TGTGCCAGCAGCCCGGGTGCTCCACCCGAGCAGTACTTC. Drawing the rest from reference TRBV11-2 and TRBJ2-7, the complete variable domain is EAGVAQSPRYKIIEKRQSVAFWCNPISGHATLYWYQQILGQGPKLLIQFQNNGVVDDSQLPKDRFSAERLKGVDSTLKIQPAKLEDSAVYLCASSPGAPPEQYFGPGTRLTVT.

The chain employs TRBV7-2 and TRBJ1-1; D uncertain. This CDR3 has 10 amino acids. The germline V gene encodes CDR1 SGHTA and CDR2 FQGNSA. The germline V and J ends were trimmed by 8 bases and 2 bases, with 3 bases remaining between them. The CDR3 DNA reads as TGTGCCAGCCTTAACACTGAAGCTTTCTTT. This sequence encodes CASLNTEAFF.

This chain joins TRBV27 and TRBJ2-7; 12 bases align to TRBD2. CDR3 length equals 14 residues. Germline CDR1 MNHEY, CDR2 SMNVEV (reference sequence). Germline trimming cut 4 bases from V and 7 bases from J; bases unmatched to any gene: 5. The CDR3 nucleotides read TGTGCCAGCAGTTCTAGCGGGGGGGCAAGAGAGCAGTACTTC. It specifies CASSSSGGAREQYF.

Note on this clone: Different DNA sequences within this sample yield the same CDR3. The gene calls are TRBV11-3 and TRBJ1-4, with a tentative D call TRBD1 (6 bases). Germline-derived CDR1 and CDR2 are SGHNT and YENEEA. Trimming cost V 0 bases and J 8 bases, with 13 bases left between them. CDR3 length: 15 amino acids. CDR3 sequence: CASSLEAGGNEKLFF. The DNA of the CDR3 is TGTGCCAGCAGCTTAGAGGCGGGGGGCAACGAAAAACTGTTTTTT.

The rearrangement uses TRBV2 and TRBJ1-5, with D perhaps TRBD1 (6 bases). The CDR3 has 15 amino acids. Trimming removed 4 bases at V and 3 bases at J, with 13 bases between. Germline loops: CDR1 SNHLY, CDR2 FYNNEI. This chain's CDR3 is CASSGGQGDNQPQHF. CDR3 sequence (DNA): TGTGCCAGCAGTGGGGGACAAGGAGACAATCAGCCCCAGCATTTT.

Its frequency marks this clone as medium-sized. One end of the junction fails to match germline, which may point to a read error. The V call is TRBV11-3, the J call TRBJ2-1; 8 bases align to TRBD2. Germline CDR1 reads SGHNT; CDR2 reads YENEEA. The CDR3 runs to 17 residues. The CDR3 nucleotides are TGTGCCAGCAGCGTAGAGCGGGGGCCCTACCCGGACAATGAGCAGTTCTTC. Its translation is CASSVERGPYPDNEQFF.